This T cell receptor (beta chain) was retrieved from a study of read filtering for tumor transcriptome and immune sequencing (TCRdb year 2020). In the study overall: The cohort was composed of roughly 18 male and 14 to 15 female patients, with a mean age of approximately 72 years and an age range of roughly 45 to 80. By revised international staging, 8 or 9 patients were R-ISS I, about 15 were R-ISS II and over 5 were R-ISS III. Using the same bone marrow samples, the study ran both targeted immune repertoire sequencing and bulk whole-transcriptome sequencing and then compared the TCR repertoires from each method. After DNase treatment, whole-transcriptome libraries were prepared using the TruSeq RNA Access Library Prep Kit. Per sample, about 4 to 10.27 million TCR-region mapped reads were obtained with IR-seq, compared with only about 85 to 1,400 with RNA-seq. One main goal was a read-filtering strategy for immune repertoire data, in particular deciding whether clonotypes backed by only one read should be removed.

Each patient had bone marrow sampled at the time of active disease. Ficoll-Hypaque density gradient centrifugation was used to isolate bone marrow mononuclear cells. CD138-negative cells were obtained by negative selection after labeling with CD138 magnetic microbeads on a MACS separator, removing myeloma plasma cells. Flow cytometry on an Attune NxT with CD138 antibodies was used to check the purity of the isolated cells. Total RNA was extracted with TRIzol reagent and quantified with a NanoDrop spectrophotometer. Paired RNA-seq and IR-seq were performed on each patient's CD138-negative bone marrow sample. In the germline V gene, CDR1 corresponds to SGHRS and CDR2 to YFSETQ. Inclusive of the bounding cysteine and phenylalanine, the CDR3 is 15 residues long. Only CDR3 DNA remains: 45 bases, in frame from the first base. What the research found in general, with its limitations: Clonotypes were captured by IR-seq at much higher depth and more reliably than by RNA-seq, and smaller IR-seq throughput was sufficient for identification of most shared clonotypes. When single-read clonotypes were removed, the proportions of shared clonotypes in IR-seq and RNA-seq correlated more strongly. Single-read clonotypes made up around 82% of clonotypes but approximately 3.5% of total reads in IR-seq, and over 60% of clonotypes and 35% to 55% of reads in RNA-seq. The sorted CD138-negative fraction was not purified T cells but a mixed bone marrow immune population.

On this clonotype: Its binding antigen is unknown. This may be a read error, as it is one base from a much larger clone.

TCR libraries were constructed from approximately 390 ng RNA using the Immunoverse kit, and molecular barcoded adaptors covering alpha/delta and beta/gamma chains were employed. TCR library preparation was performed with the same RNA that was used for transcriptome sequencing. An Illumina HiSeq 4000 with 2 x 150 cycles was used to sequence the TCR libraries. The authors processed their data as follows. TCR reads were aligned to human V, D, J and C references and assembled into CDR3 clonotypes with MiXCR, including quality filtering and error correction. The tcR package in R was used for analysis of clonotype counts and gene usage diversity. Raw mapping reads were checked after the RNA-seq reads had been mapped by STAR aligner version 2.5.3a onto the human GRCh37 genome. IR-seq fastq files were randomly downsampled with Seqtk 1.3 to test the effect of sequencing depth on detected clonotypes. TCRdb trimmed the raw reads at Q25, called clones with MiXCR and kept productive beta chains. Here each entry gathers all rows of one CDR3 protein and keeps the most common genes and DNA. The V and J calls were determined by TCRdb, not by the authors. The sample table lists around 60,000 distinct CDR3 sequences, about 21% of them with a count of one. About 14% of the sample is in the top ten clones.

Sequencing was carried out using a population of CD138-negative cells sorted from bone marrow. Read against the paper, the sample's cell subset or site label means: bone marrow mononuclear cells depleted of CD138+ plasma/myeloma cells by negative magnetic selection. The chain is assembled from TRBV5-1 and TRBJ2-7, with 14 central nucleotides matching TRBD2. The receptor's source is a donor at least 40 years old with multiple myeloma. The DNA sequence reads TGCGTCAGCAGCTTAGGGACTAGCGGGGGCTTTGAGCAGTACTTC. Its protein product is CVSSLGTSGGFEQYF.